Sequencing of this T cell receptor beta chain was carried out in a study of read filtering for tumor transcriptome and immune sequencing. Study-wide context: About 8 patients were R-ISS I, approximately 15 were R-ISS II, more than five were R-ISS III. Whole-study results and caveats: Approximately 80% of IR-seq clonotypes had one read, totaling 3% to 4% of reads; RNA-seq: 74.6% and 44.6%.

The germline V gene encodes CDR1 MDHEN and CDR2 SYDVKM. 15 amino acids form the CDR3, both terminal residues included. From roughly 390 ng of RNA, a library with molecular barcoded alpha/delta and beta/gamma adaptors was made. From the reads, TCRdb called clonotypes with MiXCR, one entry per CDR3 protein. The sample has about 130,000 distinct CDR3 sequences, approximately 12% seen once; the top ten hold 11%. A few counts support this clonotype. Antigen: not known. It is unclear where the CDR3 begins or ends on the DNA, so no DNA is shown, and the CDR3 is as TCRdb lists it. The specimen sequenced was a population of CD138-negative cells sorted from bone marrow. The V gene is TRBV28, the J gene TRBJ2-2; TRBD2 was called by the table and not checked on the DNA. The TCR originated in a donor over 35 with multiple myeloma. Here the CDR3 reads CASSSGQANTGELFF.